These T cell receptor beta chains were read from a single sample in a study of T cells in Graves' hyperthyroidism and ophthalmopathy. TCRdb processed the multiplex PCR reads anew with MiXCR; each CDR3 protein has one entry. Of 550,000 to 650,000 distinct CDR3 sequences in the sample, 14% are singletons; the top ten hold more than 5%. Material: blood. The receptors shown here come from a woman in her 30s with Graves' hyperthyroidism that later progressed to Graves' ophthalmopathy. The CDR3 runs from the conserved cysteine through the conserved F or W. The D gene is left open where the match is weak. Part of the rows lack a size; the others show once, few, many or a class for expanded clones.

clone_size: many
d_call: TRBD2
v_call: TRBV28
j_call: TRBJ2-7
cdr3_aa: CASSSPAGGLSEQYF
cdr3_nt: TGTGCCAGCAGTTCCCCAGCGGGAGGGCTCTCGGAGCAGTACTTC

clone_size: many
d_call: .
v_call: TRBV7-6
j_call: TRBJ2-5
cdr3_aa: CASRSYQETQYF
cdr3_nt: TGTGCCAGCAGATCGTACCAAGAGACCCAGTACTTC

clone_size: many
d_call: TRBD2
v_call: TRBV7-8
j_call: TRBJ2-1
cdr3_aa: CASTITGGASIYNEQFF
cdr3_nt: TGTGCCAGCACCATCACGGGGGGGGCTAGCATCTACAATGAGCAGTTCTTC

clone_size: many
d_call: TRBD2
v_call: TRBV12-3/TRBV12-4
j_call: TRBJ2-7
cdr3_aa: CASSFSGRNREQYF
cdr3_nt: TGTGCCAGCAGTTTCAGCGGGAGGAACCGCGAGCAGTACTTC

clone_size: many
d_call: TRBD2
v_call: TRBV20-1
j_call: TRBJ2-1
cdr3_aa: CSARDSTSGKDEQFF
cdr3_nt: TGCAGTGCTAGAGATTCGACTAGCGGGAAGGATGAGCAGTTCTTC

clone_size: .
d_call: TRBD2
v_call: TRBV20-1
j_call: TRBJ2-3
cdr3_aa: CSETAGTTYFDTQYF
cdr3_nt: TGCAGTGAGACCGCCGGGACTACGTACTTTGATACGCAGTATTTT

clone_size: many
d_call: TRBD1
v_call: TRBV7-9
j_call: TRBJ2-1
cdr3_aa: CASSFTGVEQFF
cdr3_nt: TGTGCCAGCAGCTTCACAGGGGTCGAGCAGTTCTTC

clone_size: many
d_call: TRBD1
v_call: TRBV7-2
j_call: TRBJ1-2
cdr3_aa: CASSFPDRGRNGYTF
cdr3_nt: TGTGCCAGCAGCTTCCCCGACAGGGGGCGAAATGGCTACACCTTC

clone_size: many
d_call: TRBD1
v_call: TRBV28
j_call: TRBJ2-7
cdr3_aa: CASSYLLGQGAHEQYF
cdr3_nt: TGTGCCAGCAGTTACCTCCTGGGACAGGGGGCCCACGAGCAGTACTTC

clone_size: .
d_call: TRBD1
v_call: TRBV27
j_call: TRBJ1-6
cdr3_aa: CASSLSQGQGNSPLHF
cdr3_nt: TGTGCCAGCAGTTTATCCCAAGGACAGGGGAATTCACCCCTCCACTTT

clone_size: .
d_call: TRBD1
v_call: TRBV7-9
j_call: TRBJ1-2
cdr3_aa: CASSLERDRALDGYTF
cdr3_nt: TGTGCCAGCAGCTTAGAGCGGGACAGGGCTTTGGATGGCTACACCTTC

clone_size: .
d_call: TRBD2
v_call: TRBV6-1
j_call: TRBJ2-1
cdr3_aa: CYVGASGRSEQFF
cdr3_nt: TGTTACGTCGGGGCTAGCGGGAGAAGCGAGCAGTTCTTC

clone_size: many
d_call: .
v_call: TRBV18
j_call: TRBJ1-2
cdr3_aa: CASSTGDGYTF
cdr3_nt: TGTGCCAGCTCGACAGGTGATGGCTACACCTTC

clone_size: few
d_call: TRBD1
v_call: TRBV29-1
j_call: TRBJ2-7
cdr3_aa: CSVEEFGTETYEQYF
cdr3_nt: TGCAGCGTTGAAGAGTTCGGGACAGAGACCTACGAGCAGTACTTC

clone_size: many
d_call: .
v_call: TRBV6-1
j_call: TRBJ1-2
cdr3_aa: CASRNNRDLPINYGYTF
cdr3_nt: TGTGCCAGCAGGAACAACCGGGACCTGCCGATTAACTATGGCTACACCTTC

clone_size: many
d_call: TRBD1
v_call: TRBV7-9
j_call: TRBJ2-5
cdr3_aa: CASSSRTGRAPETQYF
cdr3_nt: TGTGCCAGCAGCTCTAGGACAGGGAGAGCCCCAGAGACCCAGTACTTC

clone_size: many
d_call: .
v_call: TRBV5-1
j_call: TRBJ2-1
cdr3_aa: CASSLGGDSKYNEQFF
cdr3_nt: TGCGCCAGCAGCTTGGGCGGTGACAGCAAATACAATGAGCAGTTCTTC

clone_size: many
d_call: .
v_call: TRBV30
j_call: TRBJ1-4
cdr3_aa: CAWSGPDTLGEKLFF
cdr3_nt: TGTGCCTGGAGTGGACCTGATACGTTGGGGGAAAAACTGTTTTTT

clone_size: many
d_call: .
v_call: TRBV24-1
j_call: TRBJ1-2
cdr3_aa: CATSAEGSYGYTF
cdr3_nt: TGTGCCACCAGTGCCGAAGGAAGCTATGGCTACACCTTC

clone_size: many
d_call: TRBD1
v_call: TRBV7-9
j_call: TRBJ1-3
cdr3_aa: CASSPHSDRAGNTIYF
cdr3_nt: TGTGCCAGCAGCCCACACTCGGACAGGGCGGGAAACACCATATATTTT

clone_size: .
d_call: .
v_call: TRBV3-1
j_call: TRBJ2-1
cdr3_aa: CASSQDQLVLGNEQFF
cdr3_nt: TGTGCCAGCAGCCAAGATCAGCTAGTTTTGGGCAATGAGCAGTTCTTC

clone_size: many
d_call: .
v_call: TRBV30
j_call: TRBJ1-1
cdr3_aa: CGVSRMNTEAFF
cdr3_nt: TGCGGTGTTTCGAGAATGAACACTGAAGCTTTCTTT

clone_size: .
d_call: TRBD2
v_call: TRBV6-5
j_call: TRBJ2-7
cdr3_aa: CASSFGTSVAYEQYF
cdr3_nt: TGTGCCAGCAGTTTTGGGACTAGCGTTGCCTACGAGCAGTACTTC

clone_size: many
d_call: .
v_call: TRBV6-1
j_call: TRBJ1-1
cdr3_aa: CASSYKGENTEAFF
cdr3_nt: TGTGCCAGCAGTTATAAGGGTGAGAACACTGAAGCTTTCTTT

clone_size: many
d_call: .
v_call: TRBV9
j_call: TRBJ2-7
cdr3_aa: CASSAGLNSYEQYF
cdr3_nt: TGTGCCAGCAGCGCAGGACTGAACTCCTACGAGCAGTACTTC

clone_size: many
d_call: TRBD2
v_call: TRBV7-2
j_call: TRBJ2-1
cdr3_aa: CASSRGLAGSNEQFF
cdr3_nt: TGTGCCAGCAGCCGCGGACTAGCGGGGAGCAATGAGCAGTTCTTC

clone_size: many
d_call: .
v_call: TRBV6-1
j_call: TRBJ1-2
cdr3_aa: CASSVTGGLYGYTF
cdr3_nt: TGTGCCAGCAGTGTGACAGGAGGTCTTTATGGCTACACCTTC

clone_size: many
d_call: .
v_call: TRBV12-3/TRBV12-4
j_call: TRBJ1-1
cdr3_aa: CASSYGSPGGTEAFF
cdr3_nt: TGTGCCAGCAGTTATGGTTCCCCCGGGGGGACTGAAGCTTTCTTT

clone_size: .
d_call: TRBD2
v_call: TRBV5-1
j_call: TRBJ2-1
cdr3_aa: CASSWTGLAGGDEQFF
cdr3_nt: TGCGCCAGCAGCTGGACCGGACTAGCGGGAGGCGATGAGCAGTTCTTC

clone_size: .
d_call: TRBD2
v_call: TRBV11-2
j_call: TRBJ2-7
cdr3_aa: CASSLVLAGGYEQYF
cdr3_nt: TGTGCCAGCAGCTTAGTCCTAGCGGGGGGATACGAGCAGTACTTC

clone_size: many
d_call: .
v_call: TRBV10-3
j_call: TRBJ2-1
cdr3_aa: CASTWGKWDEQFF
cdr3_nt: TGTGCCTCCACGTGGGGGAAGTGGGATGAGCAGTTCTTC

clone_size: few
d_call: TRBD1
v_call: TRBV29-1
j_call: TRBJ2-6
cdr3_aa: CSYGGQGFSSGANVLTF
cdr3_nt: TGCAGCTACGGAGGACAGGGATTCAGCTCTGGGGCCAACGTCCTGACTTTC

clone_size: many
d_call: .
v_call: TRBV12-3/TRBV12-4
j_call: TRBJ2-3
cdr3_aa: CASTLQLDHTQYF
cdr3_nt: TGTGCCAGCACCCTCCAACTAGACCATACGCAGTATTTT

clone_size: .
d_call: .
v_call: TRBV20-1
j_call: TRBJ2-7
cdr3_aa: CSAKKGAGSTYEQYF
cdr3_nt: TGCAGTGCCAAAAAAGGGGCGGGCAGCACCTACGAGCAGTACTTC

clone_size: many
d_call: .
v_call: TRBV24-1
j_call: TRBJ2-2
cdr3_aa: CATSDSPGLMPATGELFF
cdr3_nt: TGTGCCACCAGTGATTCTCCCGGTCTCATGCCAGCCACCGGGGAGCTGTTTTTT

clone_size: many
d_call: .
v_call: TRBV27
j_call: TRBJ2-3
cdr3_aa: CASSLKGGTDTQYF
cdr3_nt: TGTGCCAGCAGTTTAAAGGGTGGCACAGATACGCAGTATTTT

clone_size: .
d_call: .
v_call: TRBV6-2/TRBV6-3
j_call: TRBJ2-7
cdr3_aa: CASSLTGPGLGSDEQYF
cdr3_nt: TGTGCCAGCAGCCTTACCGGACCGGGACTCGGATCCGACGAGCAGTACTTC

clone_size: many
d_call: TRBD1
v_call: TRBV24-1
j_call: TRBJ1-5
cdr3_aa: CATSGLGTGGKHF
cdr3_nt: TGTGCCACCAGTGGACTTGGGACAGGGGGAAAGCATTTT

clone_size: many
d_call: TRBD2
v_call: TRBV27
j_call: TRBJ2-1
cdr3_aa: CASSASGSLNEQFF
cdr3_nt: TGTGCCAGCAGTGCTAGCGGGAGCCTCAATGAGCAGTTCTTC

clone_size: .
d_call: .
v_call: TRBV7-9
j_call: TRBJ2-7
cdr3_aa: CASSLAGQLSYEQYF
cdr3_nt: TGTGCCAGCAGCTTAGCAGGACAGCTCTCCTACGAGCAGTACTTC

clone_size: .
d_call: TRBD1
v_call: TRBV28
j_call: TRBJ2-7
cdr3_aa: CASEAPQGAIKGRSYEQYF
cdr3_nt: TGTGCCAGCGAGGCCCCCCAGGGGGCAATTAAAGGTAGATCCTACGAGCAGTACTTC

clone_size: many
d_call: TRBD1
v_call: TRBV29-1
j_call: TRBJ2-7
cdr3_aa: CSVESWTGSGEQYF
cdr3_nt: TGCAGCGTTGAATCTTGGACAGGCTCGGGGGAGCAGTACTTC

clone_size: .
d_call: .
v_call: TRBV6-1
j_call: TRBJ2-7
cdr3_aa: CASTRHGEQYF
cdr3_nt: TGTGCCAGCACGAGACACGGCGAGCAGTACTTC

clone_size: few
d_call: .
v_call: TRBV5-1
j_call: TRBJ1-2
cdr3_aa: CASSLEGRDGYTF
cdr3_nt: TGCGCCAGCAGCTTGGAAGGGCGCGATGGCTACACCTTC

clone_size: many
d_call: TRBD1
v_call: TRBV6-1
j_call: TRBJ2-1
cdr3_aa: CASSEVGQGANEQFF
cdr3_nt: TGTGCCAGCAGTGAAGTCGGACAGGGGGCAAATGAGCAGTTCTTC

clone_size: many
d_call: TRBD2
v_call: TRBV2
j_call: TRBJ2-3
cdr3_aa: CASSARLAGFTDTQYF
cdr3_nt: TGTGCCAGCAGTGCTAGACTAGCGGGATTTACAGATACGCAGTATTTT

clone_size: many
d_call: .
v_call: TRBV3-1
j_call: TRBJ1-5
cdr3_aa: CASSQDLTEQPQHF
cdr3_nt: TGTGCCAGCAGCCAAGATCTAACAGAACAGCCCCAGCATTTT

clone_size: many
d_call: TRBD2
v_call: TRBV6-2/TRBV6-3
j_call: TRBJ2-4
cdr3_aa: CASSYSTGGTTEGAKNIQYF
cdr3_nt: TGTGCCAGCAGTTACTCCACGGGAGGGACTACCGAAGGGGCCAAAAACATTCAGTACTTC

clone_size: few
d_call: .
v_call: TRBV10-2
j_call: TRBJ2-3
cdr3_aa: CASSYGTPSTDTQYF
cdr3_nt: TGCGCCAGCAGCTACGGGACACCCAGCACAGATACGCAGTATTTT

clone_size: many
d_call: TRBD1
v_call: TRBV2
j_call: TRBJ1-5
cdr3_aa: CASEQETGVTRQPQHF
cdr3_nt: TGTGCCAGTGAGCAAGAAACAGGGGTAACGCGACAGCCCCAGCATTTT

clone_size: .
d_call: .
v_call: TRBV20-1
j_call: TRBJ2-3
cdr3_aa: CSTPRGVHSTDTQYF
cdr3_nt: TGCAGTACCCCCCGGGGCGTGCACAGCACAGATACGCAGTATTTT

clone_size: many
d_call: TRBD1
v_call: TRBV15
j_call: TRBJ1-5
cdr3_aa: CATSTPTKPGTGGDNQPQHF
cdr3_nt: TGTGCCACCAGCACCCCAACCAAGCCCGGGACAGGGGGGGACAATCAGCCCCAGCATTTT

clone_size: .
d_call: .
v_call: TRBV27
j_call: TRBJ2-5
cdr3_aa: CASSGGFQETQYF
cdr3_nt: TGTGCCAGTTCCGGCGGCTTCCAAGAGACCCAGTACTTC